A selection of T cell receptor beta chains follows, all from one sample in a study of radiation and T cells in renal cell carcinoma. Profiling relied on immunoSEQ multiplex PCR, and the TCRdb table lists in-frame clones only, not all of them. The table has approximately 150,000 clones, less than 85% seen once. The source material was blood, sampled from a patient whose treatment included radiotherapy and nephrectomy. All receptors come from a woman aged 50 to 65 with renal cell carcinoma. The CDR3 runs from the conserved cysteine through the conserved F or W. The D gene is left open where the match is weak. The listing skips clone size in some rows; elsewhere it reads once, few, many or a size class.

d_call j_call v_call clone_size cdr3_aa cdr3_nt
- TRBJ1-4 TRBV5-5 - CASSFGGGEKLFF TGTGCCAGCAGCTTCGGGGGTGGGGAAAAACTGTTTTTT
TRBD2 TRBJ2-1 TRBV30 once CAWNPSGGSYNEQFF TGTGCCTGGAATCCGAGCGGGGGCTCCTACAATGAGCAGTTCTTC
- TRBJ1-2 TRBV7-2 - CASSPTRGDHSYGYTF TGTGCCAGCAGCCCGACCCGGGGGGACCATAGCTATGGCTACACCTTC
TRBD1 TRBJ1-1 TRBV5-6 once CASSLAGTGRLSTEAFF TGTGCCAGCAGCTTGGCCGGGACAGGTCGATTAAGCACTGAAGCTTTCTTT
- TRBJ2-7 TRBV7-2 - CASSPWGARSYEQYF TGTGCCAGCAGCCCCTGGGGGGCGCGCTCCTACGAGCAGTACTTC
- TRBJ2-6 TRBV5-4 - CASSQNRAGANVLTF TGTGCCAGCAGCCAAAACAGGGCTGGGGCCAACGTCCTGACTTTC
TRBD1 TRBJ1-2 TRBV30 - CAWGNDREGYGYTF TGTGCCTGGGGGAATGACAGGGAGGGGTATGGCTACACCTTC
TRBD2 TRBJ2-1 TRBV5-1 - CASSLDASGAYNEQFF TGCGCCAGCAGTCTCGACGCTAGCGGGGCCTACAATGAGCAGTTCTTC
- TRBJ1-1 TRBV4-2 - CASSQVSPTMNTEAFF TGTGCCAGCAGCCAAGTATCCCCGACAATGAACACTGAAGCTTTCTTT
- TRBJ2-7 TRBV2 - CASSAIYEQYF TGTGCCAGCAGCGCGATCTACGAGCAGTACTTC
TRBD1 TRBJ2-5 TRBV5-6 once CASSGKTGGIETQYF TGTGCCAGCAGCGGGAAGACAGGGGGCATAGAGACCCAGTACTTC
- TRBJ1-2 TRBV9 - CASSVVEGYGYTF TGTGCCAGCAGCGTAGTGGAGGGCTATGGCTACACCTTC
- TRBJ1-1 TRBV5-1 few CASRRQTEAFF TGCGCCAGCAGAAGACAGACTGAAGCTTTCTTT
TRBD1 TRBJ1-5 TRBV7-9 - CASSLAVGGSNQPQHF TGTGCCAGCAGCTTAGCGGTAGGGGGCAGCAATCAGCCCCAGCATTTT
- TRBJ2-7 TRBV7-2 - CASSWNRVSYEQYF TGTGCCAGCAGCTGGAACAGGGTATCCTACGAGCAGTACTTC
TRBD1 TRBJ1-5 TRBV5-6 - CASSPKGQAYQPQHF TGTGCCAGCAGCCCCAAAGGACAGGCATATCAGCCCCAGCATTTT
- TRBJ2-7 TRBV7-2 - CASTDTGYSYEQYF TGTGCCAGCACCGATACGGGATATTCCTACGAGCAGTACTTC
TRBD1 TRBJ2-7 TRBV30 - CAWSATGTGREQYF TGTGCCTGGAGTGCAACCGGGACAGGGCGCGAGCAGTACTTC
TRBD2 TRBJ2-7 TRBV7-2 - CASSFTSGGGYEQYF TGTGCCAGCAGCTTTACTAGCGGGGGTGGATACGAGCAGTACTTC
TRBD2 TRBJ2-7 TRBV5-4 - CASSLRTSGSYEQYF TGTGCCAGCAGCTTGAGGACTAGCGGCTCCTACGAGCAGTACTTC
- TRBJ2-7 TRBV5-1 - CASSLVPREQYF TGCGCCAGCAGCTTGGTCCCACGGGAGCAGTACTTC
TRBD1 TRBJ2-4 TRBV9 once CASSVEETGVRNIQYF TGTGCCAGCAGCGTAGAGGAGACAGGGGTTAGAAACATTCAGTACTTC
TRBD1 TRBJ1-5 TRBV19 - CASSGTVSNQPQHF TGTGCCAGTAGTGGGACAGTGAGCAATCAGCCCCAGCATTTT
- TRBJ1-1 TRBV4-3 - CASSHRGRDTEAFF TGCGCCAGCAGCCACCGAGGTAGAGACACTGAAGCTTTCTTT
TRBD1 TRBJ1-6 TRBV7-2 once CASSRKGGQGDNSPLHF TGTGCCAGCAGCAGAAAGGGGGGACAGGGGGACAATTCACCCCTCCACTTT
- TRBJ1-1 TRBV13 large CASSLRGSGLRTEAFF TGTGCCAGCAGCTTACGAGGGTCTGGGTTAAGGACTGAAGCTTTCTTT
- TRBJ1-4 TRBV5-1 - CASSLGTSGYVDEKLFF TGCGCCAGCAGCTTGGGGACTTCCGGTTATGTAGATGAAAAACTGTTTTTT
TRBD2 TRBJ2-3 TRBV27 - CASSSHRTSGSSDTQYF TGTGCCAGCAGTTCTCACCGGACTAGCGGGAGTTCTGATACGCAGTATTTT
- TRBJ1-2 TRBV5-4 - CASRGVKGGNVYGYTF TGTGCCAGCAGGGGGGTGAAGGGCGGCAACGTCTATGGCTACACCTTC
TRBD1 TRBJ2-2 TRBV27 - CASSLFPQGAIGDTGELFF TGTGCCAGCAGTTTGTTTCCGCAGGGGGCGATCGGGGACACCGGGGAGCTGTTTTTT
- TRBJ2-5 TRBV27 - CASSHPRETQYF TGTGCCAGCAGCCACCCCAGGGAGACCCAGTACTTC